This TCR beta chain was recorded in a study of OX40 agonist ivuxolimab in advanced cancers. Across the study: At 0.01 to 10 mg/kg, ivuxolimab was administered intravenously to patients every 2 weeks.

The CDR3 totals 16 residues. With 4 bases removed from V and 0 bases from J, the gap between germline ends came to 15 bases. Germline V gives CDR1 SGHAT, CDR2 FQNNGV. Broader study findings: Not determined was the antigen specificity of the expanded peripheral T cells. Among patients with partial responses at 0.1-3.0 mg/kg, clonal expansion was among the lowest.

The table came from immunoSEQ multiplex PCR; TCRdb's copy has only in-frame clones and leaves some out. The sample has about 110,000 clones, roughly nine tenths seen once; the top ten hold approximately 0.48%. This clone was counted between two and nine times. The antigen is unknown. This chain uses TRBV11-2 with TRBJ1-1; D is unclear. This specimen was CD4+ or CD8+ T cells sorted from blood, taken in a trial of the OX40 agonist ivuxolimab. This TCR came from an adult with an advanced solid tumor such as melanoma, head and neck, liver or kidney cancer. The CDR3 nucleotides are TGTGCCAGCAGCTCAGTTTTCGGAGCCCTGAACACTGAAGCTTTCTTT. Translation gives CASSSVFGALNTEAFF.